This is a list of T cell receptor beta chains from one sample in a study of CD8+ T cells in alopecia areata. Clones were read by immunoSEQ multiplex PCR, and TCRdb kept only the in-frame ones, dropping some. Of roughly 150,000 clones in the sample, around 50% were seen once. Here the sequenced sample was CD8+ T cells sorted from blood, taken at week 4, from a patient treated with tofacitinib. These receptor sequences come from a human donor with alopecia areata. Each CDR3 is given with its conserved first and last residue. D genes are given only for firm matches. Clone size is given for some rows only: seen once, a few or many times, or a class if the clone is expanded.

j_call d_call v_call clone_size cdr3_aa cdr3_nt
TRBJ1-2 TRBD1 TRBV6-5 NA CASSYDPGGFYGYTF TGTGCCAGCAGTTACGACCCAGGGGGCTTTTATGGCTACACCTTC
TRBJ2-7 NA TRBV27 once CASSPTGHYEQYF TGTGCCAGCAGTCCAACCGGGCACTACGAGCAGTACTTC
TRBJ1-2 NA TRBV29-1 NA CSVDTGLGDYGYTF TGCAGCGTAGATACAGGGCTCGGGGACTATGGCTACACCTTC
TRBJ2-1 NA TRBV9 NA CASSVDLIQGYNEQFF TGTGCCAGCAGCGTAGACCTTATTCAGGGCTACAATGAGCAGTTCTTC
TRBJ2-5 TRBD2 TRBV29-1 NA CSVPGLAGANQETQYF TGCAGCGTGCCGGGACTAGCGGGGGCAAATCAAGAGACCCAGTACTTC
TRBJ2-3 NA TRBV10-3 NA CAISASVLTDTQYF TGTGCCATCAGTGCGAGCGTACTCACAGATACGCAGTATTTT
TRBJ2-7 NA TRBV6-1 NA CASSDGTREFRGDLYEQYF TGTGCCAGCAGTGATGGGACACGGGAGTTTCGCGGGGACCTCTACGAGCAGTACTTC
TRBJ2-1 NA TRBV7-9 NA CASSTGPYNEQFF TGTGCCAGCAGCACCGGACCTTACAATGAGCAGTTCTTC
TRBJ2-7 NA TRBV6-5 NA CASSTGSYEQYF TGTGCCAGCAGCACCGGGTCCTACGAGCAGTACTTC
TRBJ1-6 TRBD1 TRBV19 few CASQGTAYNSPLHF TGTGCCAGCCAAGGGACAGCCTATAATTCACCCCTCCACTTT
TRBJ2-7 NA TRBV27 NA CASSFSQTATYEQYF TGTGCCAGCAGTTTCAGCCAGACAGCTACCTACGAGCAGTACTTC
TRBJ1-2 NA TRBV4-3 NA CASSPLHNYGYTF TGCGCCAGCAGCCCCCTTCATAACTATGGCTACACCTTC
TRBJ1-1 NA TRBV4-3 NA CASSQDPGSSYTEAFF TGCGCCAGCAGCCAGGATCCCGGGTCCTCTTACACTGAAGCTTTCTTT
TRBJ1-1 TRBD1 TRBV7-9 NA CASSHGQGPEAFF TGTGCCAGCAGCCATGGACAGGGGCCTGAAGCTTTCTTT
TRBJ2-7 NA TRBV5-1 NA CASSLGPEQYF TGCGCCAGCAGCTTGGGTCCCGAGCAGTACTTC
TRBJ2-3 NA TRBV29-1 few CSVFGAGQTDTQYF TGCAGCGTTTTCGGGGCTGGCCAGACAGATACGCAGTATTTT
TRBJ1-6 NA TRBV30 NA CAWSVRAQDYNSPLHF TGTGCCTGGAGTGTACGGGCGCAAGATTATAATTCACCCCTCCACTTT
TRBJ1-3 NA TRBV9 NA CASSVAEGAEGNTIYF TGTGCCAGCAGCGTAGCGGAAGGGGCCGAAGGAAACACCATATATTTT
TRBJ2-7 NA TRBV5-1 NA CASSTQGSEQYF TGCGCCAGCAGCACCCAGGGTTCCGAGCAGTACTTC
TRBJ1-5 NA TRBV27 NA CASSLLGEGRPQHF TGTGCCAGCAGTTTACTGGGGGAGGGAAGGCCCCAGCATTTT
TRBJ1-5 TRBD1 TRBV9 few CASDREGNNQPQHF TGTGCCAGCGACAGGGAGGGAAACAATCAGCCCCAGCATTTT
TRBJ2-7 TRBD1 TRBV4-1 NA CASSQGTGAGEQYF TGCGCCAGCAGCCAAGGCACAGGGGCGGGCGAGCAGTACTTC
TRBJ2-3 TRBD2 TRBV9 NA CASSPSGSRTDTQYF TGTGCCAGCAGCCCTAGCGGATCACGCACAGATACGCAGTATTTT
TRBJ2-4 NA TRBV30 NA CAFKRGGIQYF TGTGCCTTCAAGAGGGGCGGCATTCAGTACTTC
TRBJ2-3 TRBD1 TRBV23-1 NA CASSQNYPGQGAVRTDTQYF TGCGCCAGCAGTCAAAACTATCCGGGACAGGGGGCCGTTCGCACAGATACGCAGTATTTT